The T cell receptor (beta chain) under discussion was sequenced for a study of blood T cells in healthy people across ages. Study-wide findings and caveats: TCR beta diversity per million T cells fell roughly linearly with age.

The authors ran a second PCR of roughly 6 to 11 cycles using a sample-barcoded 5' primer and a J-beta primer mix. CDR3-containing paired-end reads numbering at least 2.5 million came from each sample. TCRdb re-derived calls from the 5' RACE reads in MiXCR, one entry per CDR3 protein. Of around 1,600,000 distinct CDR3 sequences in the sample, about 42% were seen once. Comments on this clonotype: Its antigen is as yet unknown.

Donors gave about 9.3 milliliters of peripheral blood apiece. A minimum of 5.5 micrograms of total RNA was extracted per sample. Sequencing input: blood. The clonotype comes from a woman younger than 30 in good health.

The CDR3 DNA reads TGTGCCAGCAGTACAAAGGGGGGCAATCAGCCCCAGCATTTT. Its protein is CASSTKGGNQPQHF. The gene calls are TRBV2 and TRBJ1-5, with D tentatively TRBD1 (6 bases). CDR3 length: 14 amino acids. V lost 5 bases and J 2 bases, leaving 10 bases between the germline ends. Germline V gene data show CDR1 as SNHLY and CDR2 as FYNNEI.